This TCR beta chain was obtained from a study of T-cell reconstitution after alpha-beta-depleted transplantation in children. Trimming cost V 2 bases and J 6 bases; bases outside gene matches: 5. The CDR3 runs 15 residues. The germline CDR1 and CDR2 sequences are MNHEY and SMNVEV (reference sequence). This clonotype was counted between two and nine times. Preparation of the TCRbeta library used unique molecular identifiers. MiXCR, applied by TCRdb to the PCR reads, yields one record per CDR3 protein. The repertoire holds 350,000 to 450,000 distinct CDR3 sequences, with roughly 21% as singletons. The origin of this receptor is a human donor who donated a stem cell graft to a child with acute myeloid leukemia. V and J are TRBV27 and TRBJ2-7; 12 nucleotides line up with TRBD2. Here the sequenced sample was PBMCs from the stem cell graft donor, taken from the stem cell graft. CDR3 nucleotides: TGTGCCAGCAGTTTACTAGCGGGAGGGACGGGCGAGCAGTACTTC. Protein: CASSLLAGGTGEQYF.